These T cell receptor beta chains were read from a single sample in a study of T cells after posttransplantation cyclophosphamide. Generated by immunoSEQ multiplex PCR, the TCRdb table keeps only in-frame clones and is missing some. The profile shows 30,000 to 45,000 clones, around 78% of them singletons. Material: CD4+ T cells sorted from blood, obtained roughly 2,000 days after a stem cell transplant with posttransplant cyclophosphamide. The receptors here all came from a female patient between 40 and 50 years old who received an allogeneic stem cell transplant from a related donor, was CMV-positive, and had no GVHD. Some T cells could come from the graft donor. The CDR3 runs from the conserved cysteine through the conserved F or W. Each record gives: clone size, V gene, D gene, J gene, CDR3 protein, CDR3 DNA. D genes are given only for firm matches. Rows may omit the clone size; those that give it use once, few, many or a size class.

abundance: NA; v_gene: TRBV4-3; d_gene: NA; j_gene: TRBJ2-6; CDR3aa: CASSQGQGAGANVLTF; CDR3nt: TGCGCCAGCAGCCAAGGGCAGGGCGCTGGGGCCAACGTCCTGACTTTC
abundance: once; v_gene: TRBV20-1; d_gene: NA; j_gene: TRBJ1-2; CDR3aa: CSVGARHGYTF; CDR3nt: TGCAGTGTAGGGGCAAGGCATGGCTACACCTTC
abundance: once; v_gene: TRBV7-2; d_gene: TRBD2; j_gene: TRBJ2-3; CDR3aa: CASSLKSGGADTQYF; CDR3nt: TGTGCCAGCAGCTTAAAGAGCGGGGGGGCAGATACGCAGTATTTT
abundance: once; v_gene: TRBV15; d_gene: TRBD2; j_gene: TRBJ2-7; CDR3aa: CATSRSGTGTTEQYF; CDR3nt: TGTGCCACCAGCAGATCCGGGACTGGGACTACGGAGCAGTACTTC
abundance: NA; v_gene: TRBV7-2; d_gene: NA; j_gene: TRBJ2-7; CDR3aa: CASSLPDSYEQYF; CDR3nt: TGTGCCAGCAGCTTACCAGACAGCTACGAGCAGTACTTC
abundance: NA; v_gene: TRBV19; d_gene: TRBD1; j_gene: TRBJ2-2; CDR3aa: CASSVGGLRGTGELFF; CDR3nt: TGTGCCAGTAGTGTAGGGGGCCTTCGAGGAACCGGGGAGCTGTTTTTT
abundance: NA; v_gene: TRBV7-8; d_gene: NA; j_gene: TRBJ2-7; CDR3aa: CASSLAGTYEQYF; CDR3nt: TGTGCCAGCAGCCTGGCGGGGACCTACGAGCAGTACTTC
abundance: NA; v_gene: TRBV27; d_gene: TRBD1; j_gene: TRBJ2-1; CDR3aa: CASSRMTGGWNEQFF; CDR3nt: TGTGCCAGCAGCAGAATGACAGGGGGCTGGAATGAGCAGTTCTTC
abundance: once; v_gene: TRBV10-3; d_gene: TRBD1; j_gene: TRBJ1-5; CDR3aa: CAISDQGQGRQPQHF; CDR3nt: TGTGCCATCAGTGACCAGGGACAGGGGCGTCAGCCCCAGCATTTT
abundance: NA; v_gene: TRBV6-5; d_gene: NA; j_gene: TRBJ2-7; CDR3aa: CASRGGGPMSYEQYF; CDR3nt: TGTGCCAGCAGAGGGGGGGGGCCAATGTCCTACGAGCAGTACTTC
abundance: NA; v_gene: TRBV18; d_gene: NA; j_gene: TRBJ2-3; CDR3aa: CAGNREGTDTQYF; CDR3nt: TGTGCCGGAAACAGGGAGGGAACAGATACGCAGTATTTT
abundance: NA; v_gene: TRBV7-9; d_gene: TRBD1; j_gene: TRBJ1-6; CDR3aa: CASSTGQGHSYNSPLHF; CDR3nt: TGTGCCAGCAGCACCGGACAGGGGCACTCCTATAATTCACCCCTCCACTTT
abundance: once; v_gene: TRBV27; d_gene: NA; j_gene: TRBJ1-5; CDR3aa: CASSLAGIPNQPQHF; CDR3nt: TGTGCCAGCAGTTTGGCAGGGATACCCAATCAGCCCCAGCATTTT
abundance: NA; v_gene: TRBV10-2; d_gene: TRBD2; j_gene: TRBJ2-2; CDR3aa: CASEGLALTGELFF; CDR3nt: TGCGCCAGCGAGGGACTAGCGTTGACCGGGGAGCTGTTTTTT
abundance: NA; v_gene: TRBV27; d_gene: TRBD1; j_gene: TRBJ2-1; CDR3aa: CASSQDRGIYNEQFF; CDR3nt: TGTGCCAGCAGCCAGGACAGGGGGATCTACAATGAGCAGTTCTTC
abundance: NA; v_gene: TRBV28; d_gene: TRBD2; j_gene: TRBJ2-3; CDR3aa: CASSFQRGGAATQYF; CDR3nt: TGTGCCAGCAGTTTTCAACGCGGGGGGGCCGCTACGCAGTATTTT
abundance: NA; v_gene: TRBV9; d_gene: TRBD1; j_gene: TRBJ1-6; CDR3aa: CASSTRRQGADNSPLHF; CDR3nt: TGTGCCAGCAGCACCCGGAGACAGGGGGCGGATAATTCACCCCTCCACTTT
abundance: NA; v_gene: TRBV7-3; d_gene: NA; j_gene: TRBJ2-5; CDR3aa: CASSLEGRPGRETQYF; CDR3nt: TGTGCCAGCAGCTTAGAAGGACGGCCTGGGAGAGAGACCCAGTACTTC
abundance: NA; v_gene: TRBV18; d_gene: TRBD2; j_gene: TRBJ2-1; CDR3aa: CASSPERGGPNEQFF; CDR3nt: TGTGCCAGCTCACCAGAGCGGGGGGGGCCCAATGAGCAGTTCTTC
abundance: few; v_gene: TRBV5-1; d_gene: NA; j_gene: TRBJ1-2; CDR3aa: CASRDTGFYGYTF; CDR3nt: TGCGCCAGCAGAGACACGGGATTCTATGGCTACACCTTC
abundance: NA; v_gene: TRBV6-1; d_gene: TRBD2; j_gene: TRBJ2-3; CDR3aa: CASRIGGGGTDTQYF; CDR3nt: TGTGCCAGCAGGATCGGCGGGGGAGGCACAGATACGCAGTATTTT
abundance: NA; v_gene: TRBV5-1; d_gene: NA; j_gene: TRBJ2-5; CDR3aa: CASSSLGFSGDTGYF; CDR3nt: TGCGCCAGCAGCTCGTTGGGGTTCTCCGGGGACACGGGATACTTC
abundance: NA; v_gene: TRBV5-1; d_gene: NA; j_gene: TRBJ1-4; CDR3aa: CASSFSQGNEKLFF; CDR3nt: TGCGCCAGCAGCTTCTCCCAGGGGAACGAAAAACTGTTTTTT
abundance: NA; v_gene: TRBV18; d_gene: NA; j_gene: TRBJ2-1; CDR3aa: CASSSLGGPYNEQFF; CDR3nt: TGTGCCAGCTCTTCCCTGGGGGGGCCCTACAATGAGCAGTTCTTC
abundance: NA; v_gene: TRBV4-3; d_gene: NA; j_gene: TRBJ2-7; CDR3aa: CASSQMLSSYEQYF; CDR3nt: TGCGCCAGCAGCCAAATGTTGAGCTCCTACGAGCAGTACTTC
abundance: NA; v_gene: TRBV7-9; d_gene: TRBD1; j_gene: TRBJ1-2; CDR3aa: CASSATGTGWGYTF; CDR3nt: TGTGCCAGCAGCGCCACCGGGACAGGGTGGGGCTACACCTTC
abundance: NA; v_gene: TRBV9; d_gene: TRBD1; j_gene: TRBJ1-3; CDR3aa: CASSSGDRAGNTIYF; CDR3nt: TGTGCCAGCAGCTCAGGTGACAGGGCTGGAAACACCATATATTTT
abundance: NA; v_gene: TRBV7-7; d_gene: NA; j_gene: TRBJ1-1; CDR3aa: CASSQGGPPTEAFF; CDR3nt: TGTGCTAGCAGTCAAGGAGGGCCTCCCACTGAAGCTTTCTTT
abundance: NA; v_gene: TRBV18; d_gene: NA; j_gene: TRBJ2-5; CDR3aa: CASSTGTFLQETQYF; CDR3nt: TGTGCCAGCTCAACCGGGACTTTTCTCCAAGAGACCCAGTACTTC
abundance: NA; v_gene: TRBV13; d_gene: TRBD2; j_gene: TRBJ2-2; CDR3aa: CASSFVQRGTGELFF; CDR3nt: TGTGCCAGCAGCTTCGTACAGCGGGGGACCGGGGAGCTGTTTTTT
abundance: NA; v_gene: TRBV27; d_gene: TRBD1; j_gene: TRBJ1-5; CDR3aa: CASSLQGGDQPQHF; CDR3nt: TGTGCCAGCAGCCTACAGGGGGGGGATCAGCCCCAGCATTTT
abundance: NA; v_gene: TRBV19; d_gene: TRBD1; j_gene: TRBJ1-4; CDR3aa: CASSTGEEKLFF; CDR3nt: TGTGCCAGTAGCACAGGGGAGGAAAAACTGTTTTTT
abundance: NA; v_gene: TRBV5-4; d_gene: NA; j_gene: TRBJ1-2; CDR3aa: CASSSKKETTGNYGYTF; CDR3nt: TGTGCCAGCAGCTCGAAAAAAGAGACCACAGGGAACTATGGCTACACCTTC
abundance: NA; v_gene: TRBV5-4; d_gene: NA; j_gene: TRBJ2-4; CDR3aa: CASSFQGGTKNIQYF; CDR3nt: TGTGCCAGCAGCTTTCAGGGTGGGACCAAAAACATTCAGTACTTC
abundance: NA; v_gene: TRBV7-9; d_gene: TRBD2; j_gene: TRBJ2-1; CDR3aa: CASTEASGGSGWNEQFF; CDR3nt: TGTGCCAGTACGGAGGCTAGCGGGGGGTCGGGGTGGAATGAGCAGTTCTTC
abundance: NA; v_gene: TRBV15; d_gene: NA; j_gene: TRBJ2-7; CDR3aa: CATSRDRVISTEQYF; CDR3nt: TGTGCCACCAGCAGAGATCGGGTAATCAGTACCGAGCAGTACTTC
abundance: NA; v_gene: TRBV5-6; d_gene: NA; j_gene: TRBJ2-5; CDR3aa: CASSPGSYPDGTQYF; CDR3nt: TGTGCCAGCAGCCCAGGTTCCTACCCTGACGGGACCCAGTACTTC
abundance: NA; v_gene: TRBV7-3; d_gene: TRBD2; j_gene: TRBJ2-1; CDR3aa: CASSSWGTSGGSEQFF; CDR3nt: TGTGCCAGCAGCTCCTGGGGGACTAGCGGGGGCTCTGAGCAGTTCTTC
abundance: NA; v_gene: TRBV18; d_gene: NA; j_gene: TRBJ1-1; CDR3aa: CASSPLHGGSTNTEAFF; CDR3nt: TGTGCCAGCTCACCACTCCACGGGGGGAGTACGAACACTGAAGCTTTCTTT
abundance: NA; v_gene: TRBV19; d_gene: NA; j_gene: TRBJ2-6; CDR3aa: CASSPDRLSGANVLTF; CDR3nt: TGTGCCAGTAGCCCCGACAGATTATCTGGGGCCAACGTCCTGACTTTC